This T cell receptor beta chain was sequenced during a study of blood T cell repertoires in COVID-19. The data were produced by immunoSEQ multiplex PCR, yet TCRdb's version contains in-frame clones alone and is incomplete. The table includes 60,000 to 70,000 clones, over 80% detected once. This CDR3 comprises 16 residues. With V trimmed by 5 bases and J by 2 bases, 3 bases remained unmatched. The germline V gene encodes CDR1 SEHNR and CDR2 FQNEAQ (reference sequence). The sequence derives from a human donor in a cohort sampled during active COVID-19. This chain links TRBV7-9 with TRBJ2-2, with 12 bases lining up with TRBD2. The sample was peripheral blood. CDR3 protein: CASSPGLAGNTGELFF. The CDR3 nucleotides read TGTGCCAGCAGCCCCGGACTAGCGGGAAACACCGGGGAGCTGTTTTTT.